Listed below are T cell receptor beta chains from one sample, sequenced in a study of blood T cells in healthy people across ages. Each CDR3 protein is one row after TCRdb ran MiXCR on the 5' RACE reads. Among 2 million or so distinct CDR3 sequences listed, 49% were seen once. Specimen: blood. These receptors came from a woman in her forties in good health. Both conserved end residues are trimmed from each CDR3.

CDR3 protein: ASSQVGGSRQNIQY
J gene: TRBJ2-4
V gene: TRBV4-1

CDR3 protein: ASSSGTTVQY
J gene: TRBJ2-7
V gene: TRBV18

CDR3 protein: ASSFKTSGAEETQY
J gene: TRBJ2-5
V gene: TRBV12-3/TRBV12-4

CDR3 protein: ASSISGRQGF
J gene: TRBJ1-4
V gene: TRBV28

CDR3 protein: ASSPGQRGSPLH
J gene: TRBJ1-6
V gene: TRBV6-4

CDR3 protein: ATNTNTDTQY
J gene: TRBJ2-3
V gene: TRBV15

CDR3 protein: AEEGFDGYEQY
J gene: TRBJ2-7
V gene: TRBV6-1

CDR3 protein: SVEGREYGYT
J gene: TRBJ1-2
V gene: TRBV29-1

CDR3 protein: ASGLVLPGGTEAF
J gene: TRBJ1-1
V gene: TRBV12-5

CDR3 protein: ASSLGTVLGYT
J gene: TRBJ1-2
V gene: TRBV28

CDR3 protein: ASSEWGRGRYGYT
J gene: TRBJ1-2
V gene: TRBV25-1

CDR3 protein: ATEGTGENNGQF
J gene: TRBJ2-1
V gene: TRBV10-3

CDR3 protein: ASSPEGGTYNEQF
J gene: TRBJ2-1
V gene: TRBV9

CDR3 protein: ASSQDFGNYGYT
J gene: TRBJ1-2
V gene: TRBV4-3